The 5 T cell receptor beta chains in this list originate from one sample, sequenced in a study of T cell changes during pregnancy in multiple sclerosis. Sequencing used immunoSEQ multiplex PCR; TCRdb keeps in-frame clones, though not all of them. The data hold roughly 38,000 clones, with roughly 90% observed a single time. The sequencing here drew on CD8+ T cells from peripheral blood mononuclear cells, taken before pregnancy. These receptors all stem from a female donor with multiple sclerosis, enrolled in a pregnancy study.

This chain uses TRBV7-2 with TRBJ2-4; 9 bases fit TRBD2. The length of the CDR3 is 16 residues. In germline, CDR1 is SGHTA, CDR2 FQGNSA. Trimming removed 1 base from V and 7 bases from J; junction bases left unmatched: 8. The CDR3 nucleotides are TGTGCCAGCAGCTTAGGCGGCGGGGGGGCCCGGAACATTCAGTACTTC. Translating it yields CASSLGGGGARNIQYF.

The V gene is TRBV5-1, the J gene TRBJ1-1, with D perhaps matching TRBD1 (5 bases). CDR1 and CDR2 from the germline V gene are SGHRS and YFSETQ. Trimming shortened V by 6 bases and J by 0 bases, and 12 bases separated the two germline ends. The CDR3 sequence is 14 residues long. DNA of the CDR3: TGCGCCAGCACCCTGACAGTTATGAACACTGAAGCTTTCTTT. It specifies CASTLTVMNTEAFF.

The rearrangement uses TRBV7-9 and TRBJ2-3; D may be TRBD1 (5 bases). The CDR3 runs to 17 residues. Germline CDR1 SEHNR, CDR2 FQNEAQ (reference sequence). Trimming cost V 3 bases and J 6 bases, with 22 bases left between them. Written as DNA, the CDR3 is TGTGCCAGCAGCTTTCCCTCGGTAGGACCCAAGGGGGATACGCAGTATTTT. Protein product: CASSFPSVGPKGDTQYF.

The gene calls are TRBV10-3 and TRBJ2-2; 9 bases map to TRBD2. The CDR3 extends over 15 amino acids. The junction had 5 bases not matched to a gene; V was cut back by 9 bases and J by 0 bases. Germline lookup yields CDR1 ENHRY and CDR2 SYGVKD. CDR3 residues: CAITSGRANTGELFF. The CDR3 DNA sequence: TGTGCCATAACTAGCGGGCGTGCGAACACCGGGGAGCTGTTTTTT.

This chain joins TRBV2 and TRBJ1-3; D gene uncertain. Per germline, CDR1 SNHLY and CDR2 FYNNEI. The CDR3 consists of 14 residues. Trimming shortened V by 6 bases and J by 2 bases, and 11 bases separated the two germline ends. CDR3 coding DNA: TGTGCCAGCAGGGATACGGGAACTGGAAACACCATATATTTT. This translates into CASRDTGTGNTIYF.